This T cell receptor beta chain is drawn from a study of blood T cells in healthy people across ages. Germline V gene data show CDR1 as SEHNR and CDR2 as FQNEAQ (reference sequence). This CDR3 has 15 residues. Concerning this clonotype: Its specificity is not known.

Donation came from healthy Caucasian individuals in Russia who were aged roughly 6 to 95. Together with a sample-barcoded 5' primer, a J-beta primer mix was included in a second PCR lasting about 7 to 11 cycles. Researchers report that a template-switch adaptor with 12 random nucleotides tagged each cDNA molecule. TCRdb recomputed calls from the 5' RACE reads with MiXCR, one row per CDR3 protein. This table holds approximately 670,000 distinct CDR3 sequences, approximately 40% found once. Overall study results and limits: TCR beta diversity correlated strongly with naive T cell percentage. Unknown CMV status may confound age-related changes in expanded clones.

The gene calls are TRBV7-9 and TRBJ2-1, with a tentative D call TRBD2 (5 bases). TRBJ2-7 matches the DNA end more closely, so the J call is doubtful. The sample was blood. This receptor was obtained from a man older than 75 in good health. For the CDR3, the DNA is TGTGCCAGCACCCCACTACGGGGTCCATACAATGAGCAGTACTTC. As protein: CASTPLRGPYNEQYF.